This T cell receptor beta chain derives from a study of response to subunit inactivated influenza vaccine (dated by TCRdb to between 2017 and 2018). In the study overall: Deep quantitative profiling of the T cell receptor repertoire was used in the study to follow responses to a trivalent subunit inactivated influenza vaccine. Paper-wide results and their limitations: The authors proposed that each seasonal influenza vaccination may bring in only a limited number of new T cells.

Libraries were made using RT-PCR. Sequencing was carried out with an Illumina HiSeq 2500. In-frame beta chains were kept once TCRdb had trimmed the public reads at Q25 with fastp and called clones with MiXCR. For every CDR3 protein sequence, its rows merge into one entry that carries the most common genes and DNA. This sample lists over 650,000 distinct CDR3 sequences; approximately 17% were detected once. Around 9.9% of the sample rests with the top ten. Based on the germline V gene, the CDR1 and CDR2 sequences are MGHRA and YSYEKL. Compared with germline, V lacks 8 bases and J lacks 4 bases; bases without a gene match: 16. The CDR3 contains 17 residues, cysteine and phenylalanine counted. Only the CDR3 DNA is retained, 51 bases long and in frame from the first base. To note about this clonotype: This receptor's antigen is unknown. One base away there is no much larger clone; base qualities are not given.

The clonotype comes from a man aged 45-65 years who received an inactivated influenza vaccine. Donor details come from another sample of the same person, matched by shared clones. Rearrangement joined TRBV4-1 to TRBJ2-7; 11 bases in the junction line up with TRBD2. The material sequenced was PBMCs from blood, taken 4 to 6 days after vaccination. CDR3 region: CASARLPPGLAVYEQYF. The sequenced DNA: TGCGCCAGCGCTCGCCTGCCGCCGGGACTAGCGGTTTACGAGCAGTACTTC.